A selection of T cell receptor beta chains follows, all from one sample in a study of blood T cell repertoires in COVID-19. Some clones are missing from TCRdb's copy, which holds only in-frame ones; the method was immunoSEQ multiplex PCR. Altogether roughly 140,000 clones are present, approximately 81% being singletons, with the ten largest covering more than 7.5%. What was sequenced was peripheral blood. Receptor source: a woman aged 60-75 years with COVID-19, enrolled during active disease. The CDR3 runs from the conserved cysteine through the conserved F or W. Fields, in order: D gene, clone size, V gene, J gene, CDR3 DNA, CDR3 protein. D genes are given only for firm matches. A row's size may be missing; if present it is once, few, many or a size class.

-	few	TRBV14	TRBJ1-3	TGTGCCAGCAGGGACCTCCGCGGGGCTTCTGGAAACACCATATATTTT	CASRDLRGASGNTIYF
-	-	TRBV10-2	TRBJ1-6	TGCGCCAGCAGGCCACGAGGGTCCCTATTGAATTCACCCCTCCACTTT	CASRPRGSLLNSPLHF
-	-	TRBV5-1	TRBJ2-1	TGCGCCAGCAGCTTGGATTCTTACAATGAGCAGTTCTTC	CASSLDSYNEQFF
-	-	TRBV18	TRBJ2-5	TGTGCCAGCTCACCGGCGGGAACAGAGACCCAGTACTTC	CASSPAGTETQYF
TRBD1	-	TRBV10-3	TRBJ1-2	TGTGCCATCCAGGGCCGGGACAGGGCCTACGGCTACACCTTC	CAIQGRDRAYGYTF
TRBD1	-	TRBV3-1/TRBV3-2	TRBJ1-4	TGTGCCAGCAGCCAATCAACTTCGGGACAGGGGAGGGAAAAACTGTTTTTT	CASSQSTSGQGREKLFF
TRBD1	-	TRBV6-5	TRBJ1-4	TGTGCCAGCGGTAAGGGGGCGATCGAAAAACTGTTTTTT	CASGKGAIEKLFF
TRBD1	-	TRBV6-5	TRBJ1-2	TGTGCCAGCAGTTACCTCAGGACAGGGGAGTATGGCTACACCTTC	CASSYLRTGEYGYTF
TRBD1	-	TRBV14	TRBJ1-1	TGTGCCAGCAGCCATCGTTCCGGGACAGGGGGGACTGAAGCTTTCTTT	CASSHRSGTGGTEAFF
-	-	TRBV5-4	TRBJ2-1	TGTGCCAGCAGCTTAGCTGGCAATGAGCAGTTCTTC	CASSLAGNEQFF
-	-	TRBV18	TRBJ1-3	TGTGCCAGCTCATACCGGGCCCCAGGGGGAAACACCATATATTTT	CASSYRAPGGNTIYF
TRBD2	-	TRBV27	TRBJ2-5	TGTGCCAGCAGTTTACTGGCGGGGGGGCAAGAGACCCAGTACTTC	CASSLLAGGQETQYF
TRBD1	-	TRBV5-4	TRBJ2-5	TGTGCCAGCAGCTTGCGCACAGGGGGAGGACAAGAGACCCAGTACTTC	CASSLRTGGGQETQYF
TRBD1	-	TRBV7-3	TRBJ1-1	TGTGCCAGCAGCTTAAGACAGGGGTCTGAAGCTTTCTTT	CASSLRQGSEAFF
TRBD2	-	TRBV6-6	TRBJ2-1	TGTGCCAGCAGTTTCCCCACTAGCGGGAGCTACAATGAGCAGTTCTTC	CASSFPTSGSYNEQFF
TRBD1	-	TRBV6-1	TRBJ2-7	TGTGCCAGCAGTGCCGGGACAGGGTTTAGAGCCTACGAGCAGTACTTC	CASSAGTGFRAYEQYF
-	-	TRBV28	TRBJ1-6	TGTGCCAGCAGTTTTTTATCTTCACCCCTCCACTTT	CASSFLSSPLHF
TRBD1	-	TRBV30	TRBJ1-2	TGTGCCTGGTGGGACAGGGGCAGGTATGGCTACACCTTC	CAWWDRGRYGYTF
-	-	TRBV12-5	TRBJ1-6	TGTGCTAGTGGTTCCCCCCTTTCACCCCTCCACTTT	CASGSPLSPLHF
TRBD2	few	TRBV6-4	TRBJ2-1	TGTGCCAGCAGTGAGCGGGAGGGCGATGAGCAGTTCTTC	CASSEREGDEQFF
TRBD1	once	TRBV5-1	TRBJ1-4	TGCGCCAGCAGCCAGGACAGGGGAGCTGAAAAACTGTTTTTT	CASSQDRGAEKLFF
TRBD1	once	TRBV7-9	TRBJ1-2	TGTGCCAGCAGCCGACAGGGGGCGGGCGGCTACACCTTC	CASSRQGAGGYTF
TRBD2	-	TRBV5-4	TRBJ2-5	TGTGCCAGCAGCACCGGGACTACCCCAGAGACCCAGTACTTC	CASSTGTTPETQYF
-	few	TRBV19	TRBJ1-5	TGTGCCAGTAGTATAGCCCCAATGGGGGTGGAGGGGCAGCCCCAGCATTTT	CASSIAPMGVEGQPQHF
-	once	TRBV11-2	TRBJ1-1	TGTGCCAGCAGCTTAAGCGGTGGTGGCACTGAAGCTTTCTTT	CASSLSGGGTEAFF
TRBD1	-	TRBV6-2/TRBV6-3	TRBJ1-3	TGTGCCAGCAGCTCAGGGGGGACCTCTGGAAACACCATATATTTT	CASSSGGTSGNTIYF
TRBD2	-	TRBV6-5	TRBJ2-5	TGTGCCAGCAGACTCGGGGGGGGTGCAGAGACCCAGTACTTC	CASRLGGGAETQYF
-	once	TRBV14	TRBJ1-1	TGTGCCAGCAGCCTCCGGGAGCACACTGAAGCTTTCTTT	CASSLREHTEAFF
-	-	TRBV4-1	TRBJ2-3	TGCGCCAGCAGCCAAGATAGGAGCATGGTAACGCAGTATTTT	CASSQDRSMVTQYF